Shown below are 22 T cell receptor beta chains from a single sample sequenced in a study of Ad26.COV2.S vaccination and SARS-CoV-2 variants. Assay used: immunoSEQ multiplex PCR; TCRdb lists only in-frame clones, some missing. The sample records about 350,000 clones, 70% to 90% being singletons. Documented treatment: around 19 received Ad26.COV2.S at low or high dose, single or two shots; roughly five received placebo; per-sample allocation not given. Following the first vaccine or placebo injection, samples were taken on day 63. Sequenced here: peripheral blood, sampled in a trial of Ad26.COV2.S vaccine versus placebo. Receptor source: a person between 18 and 59 years old who received the Ad26.COV2.S COVID-19 vaccine or a placebo.

V is TRBV3-1 (or the pseudogene TRBV3-2) and J is TRBJ2-3; D is possibly TRBD1 (5 bases). The CDR3 is made up of 15 amino acids. V lost 4 bases, J lost 2 bases, and 13 bases lay in between. Germline CDR1 and CDR2: LGHDT and YNNKEL (reference sequence). CDR3 nucleotide sequence: TGTGCCAGCAGCCCAAATAGGGGATTCACAGATACGCAGTATTTT. Its protein product is CASSPNRGFTDTQYF.

Only one count was recorded for this clone. The chain recombines TRBV30 with TRBJ1-4, with D unclear. From germline, CDR1 is GTSNPN and CDR2 SVGIG (reference sequence). V was trimmed by 0 bases and J by 5 bases, leaving 1 base between them. The CDR3 is 11 residues long. CDR3 protein: CAWSVNEKLFF. CDR3 DNA sequence: TGTGCCTGGAGTGTAAATGAAAAACTGTTTTTT.

In this sample, this clone turned up a few times. In DNA form, the CDR3 reads TGTGCCAGCAGCTTTTTGTATACGCAGTATTTT. Translation: CASSFLYTQYF. The chain uses TRBV5-4 and TRBJ2-3; D gene uncertain. CDR3 size: 11 residues. The ends were cut back, 2 bases at V and 7 bases at J, with 5 bases in the middle. CDR1 and CDR2 (germline): SGHNT, YYREEE (reference sequence).

The chain has TRBV7-8 and TRBJ2-4; D is perhaps TRBD1 or TRBD2 (5 bases each). Trimming stripped 5 bases from V and 9 bases from J, with 23 bases between. The CDR3 runs 16 residues. Germline V gene lookup returns CDR1 SGHVS and CDR2 FQNEAQ. The CDR3 sequence is CASSRAEGRGRVIQYF. The CDR3 DNA reads TGTGCCAGCAGCCGCGCAGAGGGACGAGGAAGGGTCATTCAGTACTTC.

J is TRBJ1-5 and V is TRBV28; TRBD1 is a possible D gene (5 bases). The V end was cut by 7 bases, the J end by 4 bases, with 14 bases between. The CDR3 has 14 residues. Germline CDR1 and CDR2: MDHEN and SYDVKM. Written as DNA, the CDR3 is TGTGCCAGCATCCCGTGGGGCCAGAATCAGCCCCAGCATTTT. Translation: CASIPWGQNQPQHF.

The genes are TRBV5-6 and TRBJ2-3; D call uncertain. The CDR3 is 19 residues long. Deletions cut 6 bases from V and 2 bases from J, with 28 bases between. The germline gives CDR1 SGHDT, CDR2 YYEEEE. In DNA form, the CDR3 reads TGTGCCAGCACCTACGCTCCCATGGGCCTTTCTCTCCCCACAGATACGCAGTATTTT. Amino acids: CASTYAPMGLSLPTDTQYF.

The rearrangement uses TRBV12-5 and TRBJ1-2; no firm D call. The V end lost 3 bases, the J end lost 8 bases, and 7 bases lay between the germline ends. CDR1 is LGHNT, CDR2 FRNRAP, per germline. The CDR3 sequence is 11 residues long. CDR3 sequence: CASGLGYGYTF. The DNA for the CDR3 is TGTGCTAGTGGTTTAGGGTACGGCTACACCTTC. The entire variable domain, with the rest obtained from reference TRBV12-5 and TRBJ1-2, is as follows: DARVTQTPRHKVTEMGQEVTMRCQPILGHNTVFWYRQTMMQGLELLAYFRNRAPLDDSGMPKDRFSAEMPDATLATLKIQPSEPRDSAVYFCASGLGYGYTFGSGTRLTVV.

The CDR3 nucleotides read TGTGCCAGCAGCTTATCCTCCCTAGTCTACGAGCAGTACTTC. Translation: CASSLSSLVYEQYF. The rearrangement uses TRBV11-1 and TRBJ2-7, with D uncertain. V was cut by 2 bases and J by 3 bases, with 11 bases left in between. CDR3 size: 14 residues. Per the germline V gene, CDR1 is SGHAT and CDR2 is FQDESV (reference sequence).

CDR3 DNA: TGCGCCAGCAGCCCCCGGTGGGGCAGGGGCGACTATGGCTACACCTTC. It translates to CASSPRWGRGDYGYTF. The chain links TRBV4-1 to TRBJ1-2, with TRBD1 as a possible D gene (6 bases). The V and J ends lost 4 bases and 3 bases respectively, with 18 bases between them. This CDR3 is built from 16 residues. The germline CDR1 and CDR2 sequences are MGHRA and YSYEKL.

The J gene is TRBJ2-2, the V gene TRBV27, with 7 bases lining up with TRBD1. Germline CDR1 is MNHEY and CDR2 is SMNVEV (reference sequence). This CDR3 spans 15 amino acids. V lost 0 bases to trimming and J lost 5 bases; unmatched junction nucleotides: 3. The CDR3 coding sequence is TGTGCCAGCAGTTTATCGGCAGGGGGTACCGGGGAGCTGTTTTTT. Translated, it gives CASSLSAGGTGELFF.

The chain is built from TRBV6-2 or TRBV6-3 and TRBJ1-5; TRBD1 aligns across 11 bases. This CDR3 is 16 amino acids long. The germline V gene encodes CDR1 MNHEY and CDR2 SVGEGT. J gave up 5 bases and V 6 bases, and 9 bases lay outside the gene matches. CDR3 in amino acids: CASSLRDRGRDQPQHF. CDR3 coding DNA: TGTGCCAGCAGCCTTCGGGACAGGGGGAGAGATCAGCCCCAGCATTTT.

This clone occurred once. The chain's CDR3 is CASSGGGQGSNQPQHF. The DNA of the CDR3 is TGTGCCAGTAGCGGGGGGGGACAGGGGAGCAATCAGCCCCAGCATTTT. The chain links TRBV3-1 (or the pseudogene TRBV3-2) to TRBJ1-5; 10 nucleotides agree with TRBD1. Germline trimming cut 9 bases from V and 1 base from J; bases unmatched to any gene: 9. The CDR3 has 16 residues. Germline V gene lookup returns CDR1 LGHDT and CDR2 YNNKEL (reference sequence).

The V gene is TRBV4-1, the J gene TRBJ2-1; 7 nucleotides agree with TRBD2. Trimming at V came to 3 bases and at J to 3 bases, leaving 8 bases not matched to a gene. The CDR3 contains 16 residues. In germline, CDR1 is MGHRA, CDR2 YSYEKL. CDR3 nucleotide sequence: TGCGCCAGCAGCCAGGCTACTAGCGCGGACTACAATGAGCAGTTCTTC. It encodes CASSQATSADYNEQFF.

This chain uses TRBV27 with TRBJ2-1; 9 bases line up with TRBD1. Germline values: CDR1 MNHEY, CDR2 SMNVEV (reference sequence). The CDR3 contains 15 residues. Losses at the gene ends were 5 bases for V and 4 bases for J; bases not matched to a gene: 6. CDR3 in amino acids: CASSTPDRGYNEQFF. CDR3 nucleotides: TGTGCCAGCAGTACCCCCGACAGGGGGTACAATGAGCAGTTCTTC.

This clone was observed a few times. J is TRBJ2-7 and V is TRBV7-6; possibly TRBD2 for D (5 bases). The CDR3 runs 13 residues. Germline V gives CDR1 SGHVS, CDR2 FNYEAQ. Trimming stripped 4 bases from V and 6 bases from J, with 13 bases between. The CDR3 here is CASSSPPGLEQYF. The CDR3 nucleotides are TGTGCCAGCAGCTCCCCCCCAGGACTCGAGCAGTACTTC.

The chain has TRBV19 and TRBJ1-5; D is unclear. Germline lookup yields CDR1 LNHDA and CDR2 SQIVND (reference sequence). Deletions cut 5 bases from V and 3 bases from J, with 8 bases between. This CDR3 is 13 amino acids long. The CDR3 spells CASSERPNQPQHF. The CDR3, as DNA: TGTGCCAGTAGTGAACGACCCAATCAGCCCCAGCATTTT.

This clone was counted only a few times. This chain connects TRBV6-6 to TRBJ1-2, with TRBD1 identical over 7 bases. Germline loops: CDR1 MNHNY, CDR2 SVGAGI (reference sequence). V lost 7 bases to trimming and J lost 4 bases; unmatched junction nucleotides: 9. This CDR3 spans 14 amino acids. CDR3 sequence: CASTLRDSSYGYTF. The CDR3 coding sequence is TGTGCCAGCACCCTCCGGGACAGCTCCTATGGCTACACCTTC.

The chain is built from TRBV7-4 and TRBJ2-7, with D unclear. V shed 2 bases and J shed 12 bases, with 8 bases lying between them. Germline V lookup: CDR1 SGHVT, CDR2 SQSDAQ. This CDR3 spans 10 amino acids. CDR3 nucleotides: TGTGCCAGCAGCTTATATGGTTTGTACTTC. This translates into CASSLYGLYF.

CDR3 region: CATSDHMGLPSYNEQFF. Here the CDR3 DNA reads TGTGCCACCAGTGACCATATGGGGCTCCCATCCTACAATGAGCAGTTCTTC. This chain joins TRBV24-1 and TRBJ2-1; D possibly corresponds to TRBD1 (5 bases). The CDR3 is 17 amino acids. V lost 4 bases and J lost 1, with 16 bases in between. CDR1 and CDR2 from the germline V gene are KGHDR and SFDVKD.

The gene calls are TRBV9 and TRBJ1-1, with a tentative D call TRBD1 (5 bases). CDR1 SGDLS and CDR2 YYNGEE come from the germline V gene. CDR3 length: 13 residues. V gave up 3 bases and J gave up 5 bases, with 11 bases separating them. CDR3 residues: CASSGYQGTEAFF. The CDR3 coding sequence is TGTGCCAGCAGCGGGTATCAGGGTACTGAAGCTTTCTTT.

The V and J genes are TRBV10-3 and TRBJ1-1; 7 bases line up with TRBD1. Germline V gene data show CDR1 as ENHRY and CDR2 as SYGVKD. The CDR3 runs to 11 residues. The V segment lost 5 bases and the J segment 7 bases; nucleotides outside the gene matches: 1. CDR3 bases: TGTGCCATCAGTCAGGGGGGTGAAGCTTTCTTT. It yields the protein CAISQGGEAFF.

As for this clone: Distinct nucleotide sequences in the sample also encode this CDR3. The chain has TRBV7-2 and TRBJ2-7; D unresolved. This CDR3 comprises 13 residues. Trimming removed 1 base at V and 4 bases at J, with 8 bases between. Germline assignment: CDR1 SGHTA and CDR2 FQGNSA. The CDR3 DNA is TGTGCCAGCAGCTTAGGGAGATTTTACGAGCAGTACTTC. Its protein product is CASSLGRFYEQYF.